These T cell receptor beta chains were read from a single sample in a study of T-cell reconstitution after alpha-beta-depleted transplantation in children. TCRdb analysed the PCR reads with MiXCR anew, one entry per CDR3 protein. The top ten hold approximately 33% of the sample, which has a few hundred thousand distinct CDR3 sequences, more than 20% seen once. Sequencing was performed on PBMCs, taken before TCRalphabeta/CD19-depleted stem cell transplant. The receptors here all came from a boy in the first two years of life with Wiskott-Aldrich syndrome, due to receive a stem cell transplant. Each CDR3 is given with its conserved first and last residue. The D gene is left open where the match is weak. Size is stated for part of the rows, as once, few or many counts, or as a class when the clone is expanded.

clone size	D gene	V gene	J gene	CDR3 DNA	CDR3 protein
many	-	TRBV24-1	TRBJ2-1	TGTGCCACCAAGCCAAGTGGCCGCAATGAGCAGTTCTTC	CATKPSGRNEQFF
-	-	TRBV7-2	TRBJ1-5	TGTGCCAGCAGCTTAGCCTGGGGAGGTCAGCCCCAGCATTTT	CASSLAWGGQPQHF
-	TRBD2	TRBV12-3/TRBV12-4	TRBJ2-1	TGTGCCAGCAGTATCCCTCGGGCGGGAGGGCCCGGGGGGCAGTTCTTC	CASSIPRAGGPGGQFF
few	-	TRBV20-1	TRBJ1-5	TGCAGTGCTTTGGGTCTCAATCAGCCCCAGCATTTT	CSALGLNQPQHF
few	TRBD2	TRBV20-1	TRBJ2-7	TGCAGTGCTAGAGGGACTAGCGGGTACGAGCAGTACTTC	CSARGTSGYEQYF
-	-	TRBV5-5	TRBJ2-7	TGTGCCAGCCCTCTGGGCCACGAGCAGTACTTC	CASPLGHEQYF
-	-	TRBV21-1	TRBJ1-5	TGTGCCAGCAGCGCGTCAAGCAATCAGCCCCAGCATTTT	CASSASSNQPQHF
-	-	TRBV15	TRBJ2-5	TGTGCCACCAGCAGTCGACGGATACAAGAGACCCAGTACTTC	CATSSRRIQETQYF
few	-	TRBV5-6	TRBJ2-5	TGTGCCAGCACCTCAGGGGTAGCAGTACAAGAGACCCAGTACTTC	CASTSGVAVQETQYF
few	TRBD1	TRBV5-1	TRBJ2-1	TGCGCCAGCAGCTTATTAACAGGGGGCTCCTACAATGAGCAGTTCTTC	CASSLLTGGSYNEQFF
-	TRBD2	TRBV27	TRBJ2-4	TGTGCCAGCAGTTTACTGGGCGGGAGGGGTCAGACCAAAAACATTCAGTACTTC	CASSLLGGRGQTKNIQYF
few	TRBD1	TRBV9	TRBJ2-7	TGTGCCAGCAGCGTGGATACCGGGACAGGGGGACACGAGCAGTACTTC	CASSVDTGTGGHEQYF
-	-	TRBV5-1	TRBJ2-3	TGCGCCAGCAGCTTTATTCAGGGGAACACAGATACGCAGTATTTT	CASSFIQGNTDTQYF
few	TRBD1	TRBV12-3/TRBV12-4	TRBJ2-5	TGTGCCAGCAGCCCGTACAGGGGGCGGCAAGAGACCCAGTACTTC	CASSPYRGRQETQYF
-	-	TRBV28	TRBJ1-5	TGTGCCAGCAGTTTCCAAGAGGGCCAGCCCCAGCATTTT	CASSFQEGQPQHF
-	-	TRBV20-1	TRBJ1-2	TGCAGTGCTAGAGAGGACGGTTTCGCTGGCTACACCTTC	CSAREDGFAGYTF
-	-	TRBV28	TRBJ2-1	TGTGCCAGCAGTTTCCGAACGACAGGACTATCGACCCTTTTCTCCTACAATGAGCAGTTCTTC	CASSFRTTGLSTLFSYNEQFF